The entry below describes one T cell receptor (beta chain). Other DNA sequences of this sample code for an identical CDR3. These data come from a study of PD-1 blockade in classical Hodgkin lymphoma. This CDR3 spans 13 amino acids. Trimming took off 2 bases at V and 8 bases at J, with 12 bases between the two ends. Germline V gene data show CDR1 as GTSNPN and CDR2 as SVGIG (reference sequence). The sample's time point: newly diagnosed, previously untreated cHL patient sample. Produced via immunoSEQ multiplex PCR; TCRdb's table is partial and in-frame only. The sample shows roughly 68,000 clones, roughly 92% of them seen only once.

Sequenced: peripheral blood mononuclear cells (PBMCs). The genes are TRBV30 and TRBJ2-2; D possibly corresponds to TRBD2 (6 bases). This TCR came from a human donor with classical Hodgkin lymphoma. Here the CDR3 DNA reads TGTGCCTGGAGTACTGGGCGGGGTGGGGAGCTGTTTTTT. Translation gives CAWSTGRGGELFF.